This TCR beta chain came from a study of cytomegalovirus exposure and HLA in healthy donors. To note about this clone: Its antigen is unidentified.

The CDR3 runs to 15 residues. The germline V gene encodes CDR1 SGHRS and CDR2 YFSETQ. V lost 2 bases and J lost 0; bases outside the gene matches: 5. Amplification used 60 Vbeta primers and 13 Jbeta primers. Sequencing used immunoSEQ multiplex PCR; TCRdb keeps in-frame clones, though not all of them. The sample carries 55,000 to 70,000 clones, less than 85% recorded once. Notes on the study in general: There were several of the most significant clusters that appeared linked to common viral pathogens in a later analysis. Per a later analysis, HLA-associated TCR beta chains showed more clonal expansion than other, equally common TCR beta chains. An ancestry cluster, one associated with Asian ancestry, reportedly showed fewer N-insertions than the 666-donor mean in a later analysis.

This receptor was identified in a woman between 55 and 75 years old in good health and CMV-seropositive. The sequenced sample consisted of PBMCs. The rearrangement links TRBV5-1 to TRBJ2-7; 7 bases align to TRBD2. The CDR3 spells CASSLWPGGSYEQYF. The DNA for the CDR3 is TGCGCCAGCAGCTTATGGCCGGGGGGCTCCTACGAGCAGTACTTC.